A single sample gave rise to the 23 T cell receptor beta chains below, sequenced in a study of long-term antiretroviral therapy in people with HIV. A v3.0 immunoSEQ assay was performed at survey level. Data came from immunoSEQ multiplex PCR; TCRdb stores just in-frame clones and leaves some out. This table has 7,400 or so clones, about 74% appearing once. The sample in question was unsorted PBMCs, obtained 0.9 years before starting antiretroviral therapy. These receptors were taken from a man between 40 and 49 years old with HIV.

The chain is built from TRBV9 and TRBJ2-3; D not resolved. Trimming took 0 bases from V and 5 from J, leaving 13 bases between them. Germline V gene sequence: CDR1 SGDLS, CDR2 YYNGEE. CDR3 length equals 15 residues. The CDR3 is CASSVDGLSGDTQYF. The CDR3 nucleotides are TGTGCCAGCAGCGTAGACGGGTTATCGGGAGATACGCAGTATTTT.

This clone counts as hyperexpanded. The V and J genes are TRBV10-3 and TRBJ2-2; 8 nucleotides align to TRBD2. Germline lookup yields CDR1 ENHRY and CDR2 SYGVKD. This CDR3 spans 15 amino acids. The V and J ends lost 2 bases and 5 bases, in that order; junction bases with no gene match: 4. The CDR3 protein is CAISEPGGRTGELFF. CDR3 DNA sequence: TGTGCCATCAGTGAGCCGGGGGGGCGGACCGGGGAGCTGTTTTTT.

This clone showed up just once. The chain recombines TRBV5-6 with TRBJ2-7; perhaps TRBD1 as D (6 bases). V was pared by 3 bases and J by 6 bases, with 13 bases between. This CDR3 region has 13 residues. Germline V gives CDR1 SGHDT, CDR2 YYEEEE. CDR3 bases: TGTGCCAGCAGCTGGGGGCGGTATGGCGAGCAGTACTTC. Amino acids: CASSWGRYGEQYF.

The CDR3 protein is CASSLRRGGAAGANVLTF. The CDR3 nucleotides read TGTGCCAGCAGCTTGCGCCGCGGGGGCGCGGCGGGGGCCAACGTCCTGACTTTC. This sequence joins TRBV7-2 and TRBJ2-6; tentatively, D is TRBD2 (7 bases). V was clipped by 3 bases and J by 4 bases, with 19 bases between them. This CDR3 comprises 18 residues. Per the germline V gene, CDR1 is SGHTA and CDR2 is FQGNSA.

This chain uses TRBV9 with TRBJ2-7, with D possibly TRBD2 on 6 matching bases. The V end lost 1 base, the J end lost 4 bases, and 15 bases lay between the germline ends. This CDR3 contains 15 residues. The germline V gene encodes CDR1 SGDLS and CDR2 YYNGEE. CDR3 coding DNA: TGTGCCAGCAGCGTATCCGGGACTGGGGGATACGAGCAGTACTTC. Its translation is CASSVSGTGGYEQYF.

The table lists this clone with a few counts. CDR3 coding DNA: TGTGCCAGCAGCGTGACAGAAAACTATGGCTACACCTTC. Protein product: CASSVTENYGYTF. The chain employs TRBV5-8 and TRBJ1-2; tentatively, D is TRBD1 (5 bases). The ends were cut back, 4 bases at V and 2 bases at J, with 9 bases in the middle. This CDR3 is 13 amino acids long. CDR1 SGHTS and CDR2 YDEGEE come from the germline V gene. Drawing the rest from reference TRBV5-8 and TRBJ1-2, the complete variable domain is EAGVTQSPTHLIKTRGQQATLRCSPISGHTSVYWYQQALGLGLQFLLWYDEGEERNRGNFPPRFSGRQFPNYSSELNVNALELEDSALYLCASSVTENYGYTFGSGTRLTVV.

Turning to this clone: A much larger clone lies a single base off, so this may be a read error. Other DNA sequences of this sample code for an identical CDR3. J is TRBJ2-3 and V is TRBV9, with D perhaps matching TRBD2 (6 bases). The CDR3 totals 14 residues. Germline CDR1 and CDR2: SGDLS and YYNGEE. Deletions cut 0 bases from V and 5 bases from J, with 10 bases between. This CDR3 is CASSVVSGGDTQYF. The CDR3 DNA reads as TGTGCCAGCAGCGTAGTTAGCGGTGGAGATACGCAGTATTTT. Supplemented by reference TRBV9 and TRBJ2-3, the full variable domain reads DSGVTQTPKHLITATGQRVTLRCSPRSGDLSVYWYQQSLDQGLQFLIQYYNGEERAKGNILERFSAQQFPDLHSELNLSSLELGDSALYFCASSVVSGGDTQYFGPGTRLTVL.

The chain is built from TRBV15 and TRBJ2-7; tentatively, D is TRBD1 (5 bases). V was clipped by 1 base and J by 4 bases, with 17 bases between them. Germline V CDR1 and CDR2: LNHNV, YYDKDF (reference sequence). The CDR3 loop spans 16 amino acids. This chain's CDR3 is CATSRVGAPPRYEQYF. In nucleotides, the CDR3 is TGTGCCACCAGCAGAGTAGGGGCCCCACCTAGGTACGAGCAGTACTTC. The full variable domain, rest sourced from reference TRBV15 and TRBJ2-7, is DAMVIQNPRYQVTQFGKPVTLSCSQTLNHNVMYWYQQKSSQAPKLLFHYYDKDFNNEADTPDNFQSRRPNTSFCFLDIRSPGLGDTAMYLCATSRVGAPPRYEQYFGPGTRLTVT.

The chain carries TRBV5-6 and TRBJ2-7, with 9 bases matching TRBD1. The trim removed 4 bases at V and 2 bases at J, leaving 4 bases unmatched. The CDR3 has 14 amino acids. The germline CDR1 and CDR2 sequences are SGHDT and YYEEEE. DNA of the CDR3: TGTGCCAGCAGCCCCGGGACAGGGACCTACGAGCAGTACTTC. Translating it yields CASSPGTGTYEQYF.

V is TRBV6-1 and J is TRBJ1-4; TRBD1 matches at 9 bases. This CDR3 contains 15 residues. Germline V gene lookup returns CDR1 MNHNS and CDR2 SASEGT. V shed 6 bases, J shed 4 bases, and the junction held 6 bases outside the gene matches. The CDR3 spells CASSPGQGNNEKLFF. The CDR3 DNA follows: TGTGCCAGCAGCCCTGGACAGGGGAATAATGAAAAACTGTTTTTT.

This clone was counted a few times. The junction departs from germline at one end; a sequencing error may be responsible. The V call is TRBV29-1, the J call TRBJ2-7; D is uncertain. The CDR3 totals 10 residues. CDR1 is SQVTM, CDR2 ANQGSEA, per germline. DNA of the CDR3: TGCAGCGTTCAAGACTACGAGCAGTACTTC. It is translated as CSVQDYEQYF.

The chain carries TRBV5-1 and TRBJ1-5; D gene uncertain. The germline CDR1 and CDR2 sequences are SGHRS and YFSETQ. The CDR3 totals 15 residues. V lost 3 bases to trimming and J lost 0 bases, with 10 bases between them. The CDR3 spells CASSSGEYSNQPQHF. CDR3 in DNA: TGCGCCAGCAGCTCCGGAGAATATAGCAATCAGCCCCAGCATTTT.

This sequence joins TRBV27 and TRBJ1-2; 11 bases are a match to TRBD1. Germline CDR1 reads MNHEY; CDR2 reads SMNVEV (reference sequence). J was trimmed by 8 bases and V by 6 bases; bases with no gene match: 5. The CDR3 runs 13 residues. The CDR3 DNA reads as TGTGCCAGCAGCGGACAGGGGGCCTTGGGCTACACCTTC. Its translation is CASSGQGALGYTF.

The chain joins TRBV15 to TRBJ1-6; no firm D call. Germline CDR1 and CDR2: LNHNV and YYDKDF (reference sequence). Trimming left V 0 bases short and J 0 bases short, with 12 bases between. This CDR3 has 18 amino acids. CDR3 DNA: TGTGCCACCAGCAGAGATTTGTCCGGTAGCTCCTATAATTCACCCCTCCACTTT. Its protein product is CATSRDLSGSSYNSPLHF.

The chain links TRBV5-1 to TRBJ2-5; 16 bases line up with TRBD2. V lost 3 bases to trimming and J lost 5 bases; unmatched junction nucleotides: 4. This CDR3 is 16 amino acids long. The germline gives CDR1 SGHRS, CDR2 YFSETQ. The CDR3 region has the DNA TGCGCCAGCAGCTCGGGACTAGCGGGGGGGCAGGAGACCCAGTACTTC. This encodes CASSSGLAGGQETQYF.

This sequence joins TRBV19 and TRBJ2-2, with a possible D match to TRBD2 (5 bases). Trimming pared 1 base from V and 4 bases from J, leaving 7 bases between. The CDR3 runs to 14 residues. Germline CDR1 LNHDA, CDR2 SQIVND (reference sequence). Here the CDR3 DNA reads TGTGCCAGTAGTATAGCGGACTCCACCGGGGAGCTGTTTTTT. Protein sequence: CASSIADSTGELFF.

This clone was picked up a small number of times. The same CDR3 arises from other DNA sequences in this sample as well. V usage is TRBV18 and J usage is TRBJ1-6, with 8 bases identical to TRBD1. The germline gives CDR1 KGHSH, CDR2 LQKENI. The length of the CDR3 is 15 residues. J was trimmed by 7 bases and V by 2 bases; bases with no gene match: 4. The CDR3 bases are TGTGCCAGCTCACCAGGGACAGGTAGCAATTCACCCCTCCACTTT. Protein product: CASSPGTGSNSPLHF. Filled out from reference TRBV18 and TRBJ1-6, the complete variable domain reads NAGVMQNPRHLVRRRGQEARLRCSPMKGHSHVYWYRQLPEEGLKFMVYLQKENIIDESGMPKERFSAEFPKEGPSILRIQQVVRGDSAAYFCASSPGTGSNSPLHFGNGTRLTVT.

Only one count was recorded for this clone. V and J are TRBV2 and TRBJ1-5; no definite D call. Germline lookup yields CDR1 SNHLY and CDR2 FYNNEI. The CDR3 spans 13 residues. V gave up 3 bases and J gave up 9 bases, with 12 bases separating them. CDR3 region: CASSDSGGGPQHF. The CDR3 bases are TGTGCCAGCAGTGATTCCGGTGGCGGGCCCCAGCATTTT.

This clone came up a few times. The gene calls are TRBV10-1 and TRBJ1-5; 7 nucleotides align to TRBD1. The CDR3 runs to 12 residues. V was clipped by 5 bases and J by 7 bases; unmatched bases: 2. The V gene's germline CDR1 is WNHNN and CDR2 SYGVQD (reference sequence). CDR3 nucleotide sequence: TGCGCCAGCAGTCCAGGGGGGCAGCCCCAGCATTTT. Translating it yields CASSPGGQPQHF.

The chain uses TRBV19 and TRBJ1-1, with 10 positions matching TRBD1. The V gene's germline CDR1 is LNHDA and CDR2 SQIVND (reference sequence). Unmatched junction bases numbered 6, after V lost 8 bases and J lost 6 bases. The CDR3 extends over 13 amino acids. CDR3 in DNA: TGTGCCAGTGGACAGGGGGTTATGGCTGAAGCTTTCTTT. It yields the protein CASGQGVMAEAFF.

This clone occurred once. This chain links TRBV18 with TRBJ1-2; weak D call: TRBD1 (6 bases). The germline CDR1 and CDR2 sequences are KGHSH and LQKENI. This CDR3 is 14 amino acids long. Trimming stripped 3 bases from V and 6 bases from J, with 14 bases between. CDR3 coding DNA: TGTGCCAGCTCACCGAGACAGGTGGTACATGGCTACACCTTC. Translated, it gives CASSPRQVVHGYTF.

This chain links TRBV7-2 with TRBJ2-7, with D perhaps matching TRBD1 or TRBD2 (5 bases each). The CDR3 is made up of 15 amino acids. V lost 1 base, J lost 2 bases, and 12 bases lay in between. In germline, CDR1 is SGHTA, CDR2 FQGNSA. CDR3 residues: CASSLGRDRTYEQYF. CDR3 nucleotides: TGTGCCAGCAGCTTAGGTCGGGACCGTACCTACGAGCAGTACTTC.

This clone was counted between two and nine times. V usage is TRBV5-4 and J usage is TRBJ1-2, with 7 bases identical to TRBD1. The trim removed 1 base at V and 4 bases at J, leaving 7 bases unmatched. CDR1 SGHNT and CDR2 YYREEE come from the germline V gene (reference sequence). The CDR3 consists of 15 residues. CDR3 residues: CASSLSRDSLYGYTF. CDR3 nucleotide sequence: TGTGCCAGCAGCTTGTCTCGGGACAGCCTCTATGGCTACACCTTC.